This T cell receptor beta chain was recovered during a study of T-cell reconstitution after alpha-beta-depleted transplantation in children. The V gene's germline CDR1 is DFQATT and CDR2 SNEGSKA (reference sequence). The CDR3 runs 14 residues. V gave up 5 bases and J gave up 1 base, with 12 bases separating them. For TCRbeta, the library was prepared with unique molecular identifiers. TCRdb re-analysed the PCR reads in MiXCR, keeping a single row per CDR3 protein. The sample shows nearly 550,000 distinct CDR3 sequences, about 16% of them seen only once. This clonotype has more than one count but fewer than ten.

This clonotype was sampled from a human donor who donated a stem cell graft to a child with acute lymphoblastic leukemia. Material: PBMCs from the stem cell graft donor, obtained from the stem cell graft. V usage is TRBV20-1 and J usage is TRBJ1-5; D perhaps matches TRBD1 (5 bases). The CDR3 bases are TGCAGTGCTCTCCAGGGTGCCAGCAATCAGCCCCAGCATTTT. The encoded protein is CSALQGASNQPQHF.